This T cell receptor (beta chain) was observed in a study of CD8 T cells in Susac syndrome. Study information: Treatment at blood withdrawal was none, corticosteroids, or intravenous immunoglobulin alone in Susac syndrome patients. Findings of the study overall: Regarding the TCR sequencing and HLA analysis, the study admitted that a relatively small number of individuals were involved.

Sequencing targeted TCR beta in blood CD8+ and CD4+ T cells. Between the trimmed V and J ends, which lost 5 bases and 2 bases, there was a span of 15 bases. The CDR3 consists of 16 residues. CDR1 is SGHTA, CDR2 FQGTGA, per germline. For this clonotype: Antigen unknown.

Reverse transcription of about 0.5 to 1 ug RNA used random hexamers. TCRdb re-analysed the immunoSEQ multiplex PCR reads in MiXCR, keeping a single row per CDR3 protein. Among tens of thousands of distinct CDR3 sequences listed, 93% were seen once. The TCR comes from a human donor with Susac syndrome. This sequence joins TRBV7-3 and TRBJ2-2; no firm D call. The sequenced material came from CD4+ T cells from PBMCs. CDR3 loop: CASSPDIFQNTGELFF. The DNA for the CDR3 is TGTGCCAGCAGCCCCGACATCTTCCAAAACACCGGGGAGCTGTTTTTT.